The clone carrying this T cell receptor beta chain was recorded only once. Its antigen remains unknown. Generated by immunoSEQ multiplex PCR, the TCRdb table keeps only in-frame clones and is missing some. This table holds 40,000 to 45,000 clones, about 88% found once. These data originate in a study of OX40 agonist ivuxolimab in advanced cancers. Study as a whole: Eligibility rules accepted prior anti-PD-1, anti-PD-L1 or anti-CTLA-4 therapy, and around 40% had some.

General observations from the study: In the expanded peripheral T cells, antigen specificity was never determined.

Trimming stripped 3 bases from V and 4 bases from J, with 15 bases between. Germline loops: CDR1 MNHEY, CDR2 SMNVEV (reference sequence). This CDR3 contains 16 residues. The rearrangement joins TRBV27 to TRBJ2-2; tentatively, D is TRBD2 (5 bases). This material consisted of CD4+ or CD8+ T cells sorted from blood, taken in a trial of the OX40 agonist ivuxolimab. This TCR derives from an adult with an advanced solid tumor such as melanoma, head and neck, liver or kidney cancer. The CDR3 protein is CASSLGRVEGTGELFF. DNA for the CDR3: TGTGCCAGCAGTTTGGGTCGAGTAGAGGGCACCGGGGAGCTGTTTTTT.